A single sample gave rise to the 16 T cell receptor beta chains below, sequenced in a study of T cells in localized non-small cell lung cancer. Sequencing used immunoSEQ multiplex PCR; TCRdb keeps in-frame clones, though not all of them. The data contain approximately 37,000 clones, around nine tenths of them singletons. This specimen consisted of peripheral blood, obtained before any cancer treatment. The receptor source for this set is a man aged 18 to 55 with stage I lung adenocarcinoma.

The rearrangement joins TRBV27 to TRBJ1-2; 7 positions match TRBD1. CDR1 MNHEY and CDR2 SMNVEV come from the germline V gene (reference sequence). The V and J ends lost 5 bases and 5 bases, in that order; junction bases with no gene match: 8. This CDR3 comprises 14 residues. The CDR3 coding sequence is TGTGCCAGCAGTGTTGGACAGGCGGATTATGGCTACACCTTC. It yields the protein CASSVGQADYGYTF.

This clone was counted once. The chain joins TRBV20-1 to TRBJ1-2; D remains ambiguous. V shed 3 bases and J shed 5 bases, with 7 bases lying between them. CDR1 and CDR2 from the germline V gene are DFQATT and SNEGSKA (reference sequence). The CDR3 totals 11 residues. The CDR3 coding sequence is TGCAGTGCTAGTTCAGGTTATGGCTACACCTTC. The encoded protein is CSASSGYGYTF.

This chain joins TRBV4-3 and TRBJ1-2; no clear D gene. Germline V gene lookup returns CDR1 LGHNA and CDR2 YSLEER. Trimming removed 1 base at V and 2 bases at J, with 11 bases between. The CDR3 covers 15 residues. CDR3 nucleotides: TGCGCCAGCAGCCAAGTAAGGAGTGTCAACTATGGCTACACCTTC. Amino acid sequence: CASSQVRSVNYGYTF.

This sequence joins TRBV5-1 and TRBJ1-2; maybe TRBD1 (5 bases). V lost 3 bases and J lost 6, with 21 bases in between. Per germline, CDR1 SGHRS and CDR2 YFSETQ. The CDR3 loop spans 16 amino acids. The CDR3 region is CASSSMTGTLTNGYTF. The CDR3 coding sequence is TGCGCCAGCAGCTCGATGACCGGGACCCTTACCAATGGCTACACCTTC.

This rearrangement joins TRBV9 to TRBJ2-3; possible D gene TRBD2, 6 bases. The length of the CDR3 is 12 residues. Germline V gives CDR1 SGDLS, CDR2 YYNGEE. V shed 4 bases and J shed 13 bases, with 16 bases lying between them. The CDR3: CASSQGEGGEYF. CDR3 DNA: TGTGCCAGCAGCCAGGGAGAAGGCGGGGAGTATTTT.

For this clone: The sample holds other DNA sequences that translate to the same CDR3. The chain carries TRBV9 and TRBJ2-6; D gene ambiguous. This CDR3 has 16 residues. V shed 0 bases and J shed 1 base, with 8 bases lying between them. Germline V CDR1 and CDR2: SGDLS, YYNGEE. CDR3 DNA: TGTGCCAGCAGCGTAGCTCGAGCTTCTGGGGCCAACGTCCTGACTTTC. It codes for CASSVARASGANVLTF.

The chain combines TRBV12-5 with TRBJ1-1; the D is unclear. V dropped 7 bases and J dropped 0 bases, with 9 bases sitting between them. The germline gives CDR1 LGHNT, CDR2 FRNRAP. The CDR3 loop spans 13 amino acids. CDR3 bases: TGTGCTAGTGCTCTAATCATGAACACTGAAGCTTTCTTT. Translated, it gives CASALIMNTEAFF.

The chain employs TRBV9 and TRBJ2-3; 11 bases agree with TRBD2. The CDR3 is 16 amino acids. Germline lookup yields CDR1 SGDLS and CDR2 YYNGEE. J lost 5 bases, V lost 2 bases, and 7 bases had no gene match. CDR3 DNA sequence: TGTGCCAGCAGCGTTGATAGCGGGGGGGCCCGAGATACGCAGTATTTT. It specifies CASSVDSGGARDTQYF. The full variable domain, its missing parts supplied by reference TRBV9 and TRBJ2-3, is DSGVTQTPKHLITATGQRVTLRCSPRSGDLSVYWYQQSLDQGLQFLIQYYNGEERAKGNILERFSAQQFPDLHSELNLSSLELGDSALYFCASSVDSGGARDTQYFGPGTRLTVL.

This chain joins TRBV30 and TRBJ2-7, with TRBD2 matching 7 bases. The V segment lost 5 bases and the J segment 3 bases; nucleotides outside the gene matches: 7. This CDR3 is built from 13 residues. Germline CDR1 is GTSNPN and CDR2 is SVGIG (reference sequence). CDR3 coding DNA: TGTGCCTGGGGATGGGGAGGGAACTACGAGCAGTACTTC. Amino acids: CAWGWGGNYEQYF.

This clone was detected only a few times. The chain combines TRBV2 with TRBJ2-7, with TRBD1 identical over 7 bases. V lost 6 bases to trimming and J lost 3 bases; unmatched junction nucleotides: 5. This CDR3 has 13 residues. Germline CDR1 is SNHLY and CDR2 is FYNNEI. The chain's CDR3 is CASSEGQYYEQYF. CDR3 DNA: TGTGCCAGCAGCGAGGGACAGTACTACGAGCAGTACTTC.

V gene TRBV9 combines with J gene TRBJ1-1; TRBD1 is a possible D gene (5 bases). Germline V lookup: CDR1 SGDLS, CDR2 YYNGEE. The CDR3 sequence is 15 residues long. V was clipped by 3 bases and J by 0 bases, with 12 bases between them. The CDR3: CASSAPGSLNTEAFF. CDR3 bases: TGTGCCAGCAGCGCCCCAGGGAGCTTGAACACTGAAGCTTTCTTT.

The gene calls are TRBV9 and TRBJ2-2; D is possibly TRBD2 (6 bases). Germline assignment: CDR1 SGDLS and CDR2 YYNGEE. CDR3 size: 16 residues. Trimming took off 4 bases at V and 0 bases at J, with 13 bases between the two ends. The CDR3 DNA reads as TGTGCCAGCAGCACCGGGACTTCCTCGAACACCGGGGAGCTGTTTTTT. Its protein is CASSTGTSSNTGELFF.

CDR3 residues: CASSFVRNTEAFF. CDR3 DNA sequence: TGTGCCAGCAGCTTTGTAAGGAACACTGAAGCTTTCTTT. V and J are TRBV7-2 and TRBJ1-1; D gene ambiguous. V was cut by 3 bases and J by 1 base, with 6 bases left in between. Germline CDR1 SGHTA, CDR2 FQGNSA. The CDR3 totals 13 residues. Variable domain in full (rest from reference TRBV7-2 and TRBJ1-1): GAGVSQSPSNKVTEKGKDVELRCDPISGHTALYWYRQSLGQGLEFLIYFQGNSAPDKSGLPSDRFSAERTGGSVSTLTIQRTQQEDSAVYLCASSFVRNTEAFFGQGTRLTVV.

J is TRBJ1-1 and V is TRBV29-1, with D possibly being TRBD1 (5 bases). Germline V gene data show CDR1 as SQVTM and CDR2 as ANQGSEA. This CDR3 region has 12 residues. The ends were cut back, 7 bases at V and 6 bases at J, with 15 bases in the middle. CDR3 region: CSGTRGSSEAFF. CDR3 sequence (DNA): TGCAGCGGGACCCGGGGGAGCTCTGAAGCTTTCTTT. Full variable domain (missing parts from reference TRBV29-1 and TRBJ1-1): SAVISQKPSRDICQRGTSLTIQCQVDSQVTMMFWYRQQPGQSLTLIATANQGSEATYESGFVIDKFPISRPNLTFSTLTVSNMSPEDSSIYLCSGTRGSSEAFFGQGTRLTVV.

V is TRBV5-1 and J is TRBJ2-3; 8 nucleotides line up with TRBD2. Per the germline V gene, CDR1 is SGHRS and CDR2 is YFSETQ. Trimming took 0 bases from V and 3 from J; bases not matched to a gene: 6. CDR3 size: 16 residues. CDR3 nucleotide sequence: TGCGCCAGCAGCTTGGCTGGGGGCGGGAGGACAGATACGCAGTATTTT. This encodes CASSLAGGGRTDTQYF.

V and J are TRBV4-3 and TRBJ2-3, with TRBD2 identical over 9 bases. The V segment lost 4 bases and the J segment 3 bases; nucleotides outside the gene matches: 14. CDR1 LGHNA and CDR2 YSLEER come from the germline V gene. The CDR3 length is 18 residues. The CDR3 here is CASSRANRAGGQTDTQYF. Here the CDR3 DNA reads TGCGCCAGCAGCCGCGCCAATCGGGCGGGGGGGCAGACAGATACGCAGTATTTT.